This TCR beta chain was recorded in a study of blood T cell repertoires in COVID-19. Study as a whole: Some COVID-19 samples were acute and others convalescent; all came from the United States, Italy and Spain.

There are 17 residues in the CDR3. V was shortened by 0 bases and J by 4 bases, with 21 bases between the two germline ends. Germline-derived CDR1 and CDR2 are GTSNPN and SVGIG (reference sequence). The table came from immunoSEQ multiplex PCR; TCRdb's copy has only in-frame clones and leaves some out. The sample has over 50,000 clones, roughly 79% seen once. The TCR comes from a human donor with active or convalescent COVID-19. The donor label of this sample is uncertain. Sequences were obtained from peripheral blood. V gene TRBV30 combines with J gene TRBJ1-1; TRBD1 is a possible D gene (6 bases). The CDR3 loop reads CAWSVQGLNPRGTEAFF. The CDR3 DNA follows: TGTGCCTGGAGTGTACAGGGCCTAAACCCAAGGGGCACTGAAGCTTTCTTT.